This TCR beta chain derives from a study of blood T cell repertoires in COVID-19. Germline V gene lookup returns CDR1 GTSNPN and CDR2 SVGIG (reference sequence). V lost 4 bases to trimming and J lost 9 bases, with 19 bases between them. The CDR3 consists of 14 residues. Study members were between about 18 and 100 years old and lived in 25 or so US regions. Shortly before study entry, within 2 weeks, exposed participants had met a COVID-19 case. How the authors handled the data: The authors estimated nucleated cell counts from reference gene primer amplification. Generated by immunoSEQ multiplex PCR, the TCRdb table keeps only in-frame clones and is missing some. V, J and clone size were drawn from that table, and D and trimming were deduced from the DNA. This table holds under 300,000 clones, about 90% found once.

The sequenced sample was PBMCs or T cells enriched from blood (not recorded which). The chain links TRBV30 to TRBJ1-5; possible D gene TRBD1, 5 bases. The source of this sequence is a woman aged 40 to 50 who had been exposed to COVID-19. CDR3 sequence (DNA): TGTGCCTGGACCACAGGAGGGTCCGTGAGGCCCCAGCATTTT. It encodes CAWTTGGSVRPQHF.